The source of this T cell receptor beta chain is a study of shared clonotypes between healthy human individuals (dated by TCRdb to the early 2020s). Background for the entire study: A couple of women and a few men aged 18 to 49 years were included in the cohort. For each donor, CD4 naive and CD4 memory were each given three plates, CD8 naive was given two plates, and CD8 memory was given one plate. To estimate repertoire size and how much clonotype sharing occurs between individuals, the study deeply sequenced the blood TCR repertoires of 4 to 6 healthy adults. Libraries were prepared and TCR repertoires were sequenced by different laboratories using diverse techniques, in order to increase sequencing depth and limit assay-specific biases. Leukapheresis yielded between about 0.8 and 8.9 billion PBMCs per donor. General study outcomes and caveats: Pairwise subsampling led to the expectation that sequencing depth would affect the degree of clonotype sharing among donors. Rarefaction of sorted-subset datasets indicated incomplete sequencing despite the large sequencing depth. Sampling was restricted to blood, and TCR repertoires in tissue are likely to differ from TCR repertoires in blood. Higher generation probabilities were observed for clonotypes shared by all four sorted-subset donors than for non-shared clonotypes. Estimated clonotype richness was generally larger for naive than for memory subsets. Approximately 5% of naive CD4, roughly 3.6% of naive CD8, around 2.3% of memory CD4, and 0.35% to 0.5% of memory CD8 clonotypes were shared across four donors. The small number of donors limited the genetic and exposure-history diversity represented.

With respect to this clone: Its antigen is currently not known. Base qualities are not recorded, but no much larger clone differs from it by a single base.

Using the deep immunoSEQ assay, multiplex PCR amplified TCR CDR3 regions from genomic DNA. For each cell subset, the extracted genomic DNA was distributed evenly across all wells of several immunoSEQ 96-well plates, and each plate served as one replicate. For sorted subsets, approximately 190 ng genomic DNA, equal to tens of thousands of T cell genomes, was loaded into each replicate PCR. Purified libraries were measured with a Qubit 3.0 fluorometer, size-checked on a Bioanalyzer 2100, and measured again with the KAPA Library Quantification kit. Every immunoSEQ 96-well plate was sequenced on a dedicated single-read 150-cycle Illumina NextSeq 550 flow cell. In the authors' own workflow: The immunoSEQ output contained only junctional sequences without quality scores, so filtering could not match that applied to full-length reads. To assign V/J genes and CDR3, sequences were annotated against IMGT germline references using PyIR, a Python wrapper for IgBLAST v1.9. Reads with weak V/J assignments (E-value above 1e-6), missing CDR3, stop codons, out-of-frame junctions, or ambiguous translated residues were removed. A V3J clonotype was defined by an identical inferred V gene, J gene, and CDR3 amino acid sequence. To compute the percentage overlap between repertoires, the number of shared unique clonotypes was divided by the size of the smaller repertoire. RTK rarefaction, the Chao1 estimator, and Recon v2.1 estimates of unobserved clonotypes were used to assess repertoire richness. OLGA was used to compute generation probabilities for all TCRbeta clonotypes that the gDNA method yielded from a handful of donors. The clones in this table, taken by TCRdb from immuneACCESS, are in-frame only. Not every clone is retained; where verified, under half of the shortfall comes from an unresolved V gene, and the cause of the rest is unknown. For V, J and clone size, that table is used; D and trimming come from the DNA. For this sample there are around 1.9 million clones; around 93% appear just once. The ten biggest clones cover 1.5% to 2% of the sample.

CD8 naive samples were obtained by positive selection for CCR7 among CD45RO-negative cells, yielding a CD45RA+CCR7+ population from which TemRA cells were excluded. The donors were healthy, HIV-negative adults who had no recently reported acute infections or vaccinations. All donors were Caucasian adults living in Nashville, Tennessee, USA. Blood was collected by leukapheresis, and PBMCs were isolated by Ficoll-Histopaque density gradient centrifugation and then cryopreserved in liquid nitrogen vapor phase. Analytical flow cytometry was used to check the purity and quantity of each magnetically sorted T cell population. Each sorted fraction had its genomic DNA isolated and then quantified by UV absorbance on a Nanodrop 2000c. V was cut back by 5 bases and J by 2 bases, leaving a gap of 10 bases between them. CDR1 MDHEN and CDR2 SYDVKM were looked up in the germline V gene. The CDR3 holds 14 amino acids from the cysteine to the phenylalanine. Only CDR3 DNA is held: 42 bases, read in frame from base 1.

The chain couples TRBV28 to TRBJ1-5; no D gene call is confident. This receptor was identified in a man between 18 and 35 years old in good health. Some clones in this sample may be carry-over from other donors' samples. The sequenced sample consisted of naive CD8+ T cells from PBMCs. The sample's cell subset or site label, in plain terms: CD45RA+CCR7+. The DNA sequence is TGTGCCAGCAGTCCCTTCGGAGGCAATCAGCCCCAGCATTTT. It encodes CASSPFGGNQPQHF.